Below, 2 T cell receptor beta chains from the same sample are listed, as sequenced in a study of T-cell memory formation after mild COVID-19. From the 5' RACE reads, TCRdb called clonotypes with MiXCR, one entry per CDR3 protein. The sample yields about 350,000 distinct CDR3 sequences, around 15% seen once. The sample was PBMCs or a T cell subset sorted from them (not recorded which). The receptors were gathered from a man between 18 and 35 years old who had mild COVID-19 (a few samples of this study predate the infection). Cell type and time point are not known.

This chain uses TRBV20-1 with TRBJ1-1; D remains ambiguous. The germline V gene encodes CDR1 DFQATT and CDR2 SNEGSKA (reference sequence). Trimming left V 6 bases short and J 6 bases short, with 11 bases between. The CDR3 has 11 amino acids. CDR3 residues: CSAKRAAEAFF. The DNA of the CDR3 is TGCAGTGCGAAAAGAGCGGCTGAAGCTTTCTTT.

This chain connects TRBV6-6 to TRBJ1-5; D not certain. Trimming pared 0 bases from V and 10 bases from J, leaving 16 bases between. Germline CDR1 is MNHNY and CDR2 is SVGAGI (reference sequence). The CDR3 is 15 amino acids. CDR3: CASSYSGGRWGPQHF. As DNA, the CDR3 is TGTGCCAGCAGTTACTCAGGCGGGAGATGGGGACCCCAGCATTTT.